The rows below give T cell receptor beta chains drawn from one sample of a study of CD8 T cells in Susac syndrome. Using its own MiXCR run on the immunoSEQ multiplex PCR reads, TCRdb lists one record per CDR3 protein. The top ten clones hold 0.06% to 0.075% of a sample with about 300,000 distinct CDR3 sequences, about 92% of them seen once. The sequencing input was CD4+ T cells from PBMCs. Every receptor here comes from a human donor with multiple sclerosis. Each CDR3 is given with its conserved first and last residue. D genes are given only for firm matches. A clone size is listed for some rows: how often the clone was seen (once, few, many), or a class if it is expanded.

CDR3aa | CDR3nt | d_gene | v_gene | abundance | j_gene
CASRTSNTGELFF | TGTGCCAGCCGGACTTCGAACACCGGGGAGCTGTTTTTT | NA | TRBV18 | NA | TRBJ2-2
CASSLGTAGGETQYF | TGCGCCAGCAGCTTGGGGACAGCGGGAGGGGAGACCCAGTACTTC | TRBD2 | TRBV5-1 | NA | TRBJ2-5
CASSFRQVSSYEQYF | TGTGCCAGCAGCTTCCGGCAAGTTTCTTCCTACGAGCAGTACTTC | NA | TRBV11-2 | NA | TRBJ2-7
CSPSWGRSYNEQFF | TGCAGCCCGAGTTGGGGACGCTCCTACAATGAGCAGTTCTTC | NA | TRBV29-1 | NA | TRBJ2-1
CASSQDEVSGDNQPQHF | TGCGCCAGCAGCCAAGACGAAGTTTCGGGGGACAATCAGCCCCAGCATTTT | NA | TRBV4-1 | NA | TRBJ1-5
CSYCPSGSRADTQYF | TGCAGCTATTGCCCCAGCGGGAGCCGGGCAGATACGCAGTATTTT | TRBD2 | TRBV29-1 | NA | TRBJ2-3
CSAADPTKNVYEQYF | TGCAGTGCCGCGGATCCGACTAAGAATGTTTACGAGCAGTACTTC | NA | TRBV20-1 | NA | TRBJ2-7
CASGSGGLNYGYTF | TGTGCCAGCGGGTCAGGGGGCCTTAACTATGGCTACACCTTC | TRBD1 | TRBV25-1 | NA | TRBJ1-2
CAISESFLASLAYEQYF | TGTGCCATCAGTGAGTCTTTCCTAGCGTCCTTAGCCTACGAGCAGTACTTC | NA | TRBV10-3 | few | TRBJ2-7
CSAREILTTGASSTDTQYF | TGCAGTGCTAGAGAGATCCTAACAACAGGGGCCTCTAGCACAGATACGCAGTATTTT | TRBD1 | TRBV20-1 | NA | TRBJ2-3
CASSYPSAGASHEQYF | TGCGCCAGCAGCTACCCGTCGGCGGGGGCCTCTCACGAGCAGTACTTC | NA | TRBV5-1 | NA | TRBJ2-7
CASSLDRGDYEQYF | TGTGCCAGCAGTTTGGACAGGGGCGACTACGAGCAGTACTTC | TRBD1 | TRBV2 | NA | TRBJ2-7
CASSQGPSLRGPFLYEQYF | TGCGCCAGCAGCCAAGGCCCCTCACTCCGGGGCCCTTTTCTTTACGAGCAGTACTTC | NA | TRBV4-3 | NA | TRBJ2-7
CASSPPAEETQYF | TGTGCCAGCTCACCACCGGCGGAAGAGACCCAGTACTTC | NA | TRBV18 | NA | TRBJ2-5
CASSQGTVYNEQFF | TGCGCCAGCAGCCAAGGAACCGTTTACAATGAGCAGTTCTTC | NA | TRBV4-1 | NA | TRBJ2-1
CASSHLFGTGGGYTF | TGTGCCAGCAGCCATTTATTCGGGACAGGCGGCGGCTACACCTTC | TRBD1 | TRBV3-1 | NA | TRBJ1-2
CSVELGRGLYEQYF | TGCAGCGTTGAATTGGGGAGGGGGCTCTACGAGCAGTACTTC | NA | TRBV29-1 | NA | TRBJ2-7
CAISESGGSYNEQFF | TGTGCCATCAGTGAGTCGGGGGGCTCTTACAATGAGCAGTTCTTC | NA | TRBV10-3 | once | TRBJ2-1
CASNPVNTGELFF | TGTGCCAGTAATCCGGTGAACACCGGGGAGCTGTTTTTT | NA | TRBV19 | NA | TRBJ2-2
CSARVLTQGTEAFF | TGCAGTGCTAGAGTTCTGACCCAAGGCACTGAAGCTTTCTTT | NA | TRBV20-1 | once | TRBJ1-1
CASSPQYGRAGTDTQYF | TGTGCCAGCAGCCCCCAGTACGGGAGGGCCGGCACAGATACGCAGTATTTT | TRBD2 | TRBV5-4 | NA | TRBJ2-3
CASSLSAGGDYGYTF | TGTGCCAGCAGCTTATCAGCCGGGGGGGACTATGGCTACACCTTC | NA | TRBV7-9 | NA | TRBJ1-2
CASSFMGQGEAFF | TGTGCCAGCAGCTTTATGGGACAGGGTGAAGCTTTCTTT | TRBD1 | TRBV13 | once | TRBJ1-1
CASTPRMGGTSYNEQFF | TGTGCCAGCACCCCTCGAATGGGGGGCACCTCCTACAATGAGCAGTTCTTC | NA | TRBV6-2/TRBV6-3 | NA | TRBJ2-1
CASGRAGGNTGELFF | TGCGCCAGCGGAAGAGCGGGGGGGAACACCGGGGAGCTGTTTTTT | TRBD2 | TRBV5-1 | NA | TRBJ2-2
CASSPRDVREKLFF | TGTGCCAGCAGTCCCCGGGACGTAAGAGAAAAACTGTTTTTT | NA | TRBV12-3/TRBV12-4 | NA | TRBJ1-4
CASSQSSRGNTEAFF | TGTGCCAGCAGCCAATCATCTCGGGGGAACACTGAAGCTTTCTTT | NA | TRBV3-1 | once | TRBJ1-1
CASSPGQSDTQYF | TGTGCCAGCTCACCGGGACAATCAGATACGCAGTATTTT | NA | TRBV18 | NA | TRBJ2-3
CSSSMTGNTGELFF | TGTTCCTCCTCCATGACAGGAAACACCGGGGAGCTGTTTTTT | NA | TRBV6-5 | NA | TRBJ2-2
CASSPIRASAWREQYF | TGTGCCAGCTCACCAATCAGGGCCTCCGCGTGGAGGGAGCAGTACTTC | NA | TRBV18 | NA | TRBJ2-7
CAWSNGANTEAFF | TGTGCCTGGAGTAACGGGGCTAACACTGAAGCTTTCTTT | NA | TRBV30 | NA | TRBJ1-1
CAWSVQAGGYTF | TGTGCCTGGAGTGTCCAGGCTGGTGGCTACACCTTC | NA | TRBV30 | NA | TRBJ1-2
CASSPGTSGRDEQYF | TGTGCCAGCAGCCCCGGGACTAGCGGGAGGGATGAGCAGTACTTC | TRBD2 | TRBV6-2/TRBV6-3 | NA | TRBJ2-7
CASSQGEGWTSGYYEQYF | TGTGCCAGCAGCCAAGGTGAGGGGTGGACTAGCGGTTACTACGAGCAGTACTTC | TRBD2 | TRBV14 | NA | TRBJ2-7
CASSPDVRTGGNYGYTF | TGTGCCAGCAGCCCAGACGTGAGGACAGGGGGGAACTATGGCTACACCTTC | TRBD1 | TRBV3-1 | NA | TRBJ1-2
CASSLEGGSPDTQYF | TGCGCCAGCAGCTTGGAAGGCGGGAGTCCAGATACGCAGTATTTT | TRBD2 | TRBV5-1 | NA | TRBJ2-3